This TCR beta chain came from a study of spatial heterogeneity in lung cancer. Via MiXCR, TCRdb re-called the 5' RACE reads, giving one row per CDR3 protein. The sample contains tens of thousands of distinct CDR3 sequences, around 5.5% of which appear only once. Time point denoted: sample taken at primary tumor resection. Whole RNA obtained from tumor, nontumor lung or frozen PBMC underwent sequencing without sorting. Donors were 55 to 75 untreated early-stage non-small cell lung cancer patients. This clonotype was counted at least ten times. Its antigen is undetermined. CDR3 length: 13 residues. V shed 2 bases and J shed 0 bases, with 4 bases lying between them. Study-level points and caveats: The appearance of ubiquitous expanded tumor TCRs in blood was greater at resection than follow-up.

V and J are TRBV12-3 or TRBV12-4 and TRBJ1-1; no clear D gene. Sequences were derived from PBMCs, sampled at surgery. The clonotype was recovered from a female donor with early-stage non-small cell lung cancer. In DNA, the CDR3 is TGTGCCAGCAGTTTAAATCTGAACACTGAAGCTTTCTTT. Its protein product is CASSLNLNTEAFF.